This T cell receptor beta chain comes out of a study of cytomegalovirus exposure and HLA in healthy donors. Background on the study: There were 300 to 400 genotyped donors. Of these, 81% fell in the genetic ancestry cluster associated with self-reported Caucasian donors. Overall study findings and caveats: Later on, an analysis tied 15,000 or so TCR beta sequences to HLA alleles at 0.05 false discovery rate. In a later analysis, HLA-associated beta chains showed higher expansion and lower generation probabilities than comparable chains. Most TCR beta V segments were productive about 90% or about 30% of the time in an earlier analysis.

Germline V gene sequence: CDR1 SGHNT, CDR2 YYREEE (reference sequence). V gave up 4 bases and J gave up 6 bases; unmatched junction bases: 16. The CDR3 extends over 18 amino acids. To note about this clone: Its antigen remains unknown.

The PCR was carried out with 60 Vbeta primers and 13 Jbeta primers. Profiling relied on immunoSEQ multiplex PCR, and the TCRdb table lists in-frame clones only, not all of them. The repertoire includes more than 95,000 clones, around 80% of them detected once, and nearly 9.5% sits in the top ten. This receptor was taken from a woman aged 50 to 60 in good health and CMV-seropositive. The material sequenced was PBMCs. The V gene is TRBV5-4, the J gene TRBJ2-1; 10 bases are shared with TRBD2. Here the CDR3 DNA reads TGTGCCAGCAGCAGGGGGGGAAGCGGGGGGGCCTTAAGCAATGAGCAGTTCTTC. It codes for CASSRGGSGGALSNEQFF.